This T cell receptor beta chain was identified in a study of identical twins. Study-wide results and limits: The authors drew conclusions from cross-sectional statistical analysis rather than following the same donors. Cord blood beta clonotypes present at high abundance carried fewer insertions; no such pattern appeared in memory repertoires.

In this sample, this clonotype turned up many times. As yet, its antigen is unknown. The authors used template switching to add a universal primer site and gave cDNA unique molecular identifiers. TCRdb called the 5' RACE reads again in MiXCR, with one record for every CDR3 protein. The data show 450,000 or so distinct CDR3 sequences, with approximately 15% seen just once and 0.52% held by the top ten. Germline values: CDR1 SGHTA, CDR2 FQGNSA. This CDR3 has 13 amino acids. The V gene lost 1 base and the J gene lost 1 base, with 4 bases spanning the gap. These data also featured in a second study, about yellow fever vaccine responses in identical twins.

Source material: CD4+ T cells sorted from blood. The chain combines TRBV7-2 with TRBJ2-5; no reliable D call. The TCR originated in a woman under 30 in good health. CDR3 sequence reads: CASSLVIQETQYF. In DNA form, the CDR3 reads TGTGCCAGCAGCTTAGTAATCCAAGAGACCCAGTACTTC.